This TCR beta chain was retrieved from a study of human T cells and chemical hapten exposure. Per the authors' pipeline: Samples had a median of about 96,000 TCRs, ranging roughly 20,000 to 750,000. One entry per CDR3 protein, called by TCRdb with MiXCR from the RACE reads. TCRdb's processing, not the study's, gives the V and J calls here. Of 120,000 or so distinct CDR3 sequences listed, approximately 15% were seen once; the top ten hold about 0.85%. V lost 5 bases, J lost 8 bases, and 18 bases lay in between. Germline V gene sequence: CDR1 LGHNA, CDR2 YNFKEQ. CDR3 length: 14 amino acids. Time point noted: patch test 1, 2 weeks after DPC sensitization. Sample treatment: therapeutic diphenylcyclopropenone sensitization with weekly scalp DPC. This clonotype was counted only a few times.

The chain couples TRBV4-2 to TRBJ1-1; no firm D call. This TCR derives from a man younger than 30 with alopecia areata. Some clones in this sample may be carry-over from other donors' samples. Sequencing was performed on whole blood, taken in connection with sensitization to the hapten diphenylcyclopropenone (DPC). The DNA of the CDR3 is TGTGCCAGCAGCGCAACCTACAGCGTTCGAGAAGCTTTCTTT. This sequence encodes CASSATYSVREAFF.